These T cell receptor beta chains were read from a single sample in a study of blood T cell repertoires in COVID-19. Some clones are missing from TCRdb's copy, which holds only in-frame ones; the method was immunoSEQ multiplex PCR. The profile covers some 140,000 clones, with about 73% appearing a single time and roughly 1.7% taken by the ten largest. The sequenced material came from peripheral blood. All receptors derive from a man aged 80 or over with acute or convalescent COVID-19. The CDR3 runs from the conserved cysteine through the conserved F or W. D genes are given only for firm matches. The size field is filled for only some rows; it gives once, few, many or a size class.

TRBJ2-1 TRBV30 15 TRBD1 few TGTGCCTGGAGCTCGGGGACAGGGGGGTTCAATGAGCAGTTCTTC CAWSSGTGGFNEQFF
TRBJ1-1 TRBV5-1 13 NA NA TGCGCCAGCAGCTTTACGGGGGACACTGAAGCTTTCTTT CASSFTGDTEAFF
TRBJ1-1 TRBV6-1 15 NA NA TGTGCCAGCAGTGAATACTACGGCGGCGACACTGAAGCTTTCTTT CASSEYYGGDTEAFF
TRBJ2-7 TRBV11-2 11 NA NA TGTGCCAGCAGCGCGTCCTACGAGCAGTACTTC CASSASYEQYF
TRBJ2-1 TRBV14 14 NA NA TGTGCCAGCAGCCAAGACAGGGGTTTCAATGAGCAGTTCTTC CASSQDRGFNEQFF
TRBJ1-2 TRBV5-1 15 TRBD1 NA TGCGCCAGCAGCACCAGGACAGGGGGCACAGATGGCTACACCTTC CASSTRTGGTDGYTF
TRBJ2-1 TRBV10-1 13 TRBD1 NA TGCGCCAGCAGTGAGTCGACAGGGGGAAAGCAGTTCTTC CASSESTGGKQFF
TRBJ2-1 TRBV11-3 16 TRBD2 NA TGTGCCAGCAGCTCCCCCGGGGCGGGGGGGTTCAATGAGCAGTTCTTC CASSSPGAGGFNEQFF
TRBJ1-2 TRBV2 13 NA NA TGTGCCAGCAGTGGGGCCCAAAACGGAGGCTACACCTTC CASSGAQNGGYTF
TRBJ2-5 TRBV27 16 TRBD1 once TGTGCCAGCAGCCGTACCCGGGACAGGCTACAAGAGACCCAGTACTTC CASSRTRDRLQETQYF
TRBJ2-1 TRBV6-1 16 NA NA TGTGCCAGCAGTGAATGGGAGTCTATATCCTACAATGAGCAGTTCTTC CASSEWESISYNEQFF
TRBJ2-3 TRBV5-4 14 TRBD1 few TGTGCCAGCAGCCAACAGGGGGCCACAGATACGCAGTATTTT CASSQQGATDTQYF
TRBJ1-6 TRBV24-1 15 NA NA TGTGCCACCAGTGACGGACAGTTATATAATTCACCCCTCCACTTT CATSDGQLYNSPLHF
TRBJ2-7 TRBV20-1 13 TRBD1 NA TGCAGTGCTAGTCGACAGGGGGTGGACGAGCAGTACTTC CSASRQGVDEQYF
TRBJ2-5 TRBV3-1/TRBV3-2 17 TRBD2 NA TGTGCCAGCAGCTCCCCCTGGCTAGCGGGGGCCGAAGAGACCCAGTACTTC CASSSPWLAGAEETQYF
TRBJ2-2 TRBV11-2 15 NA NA TGTGCCAGCAGCTTAGTTAATTCGGCGGGCGGGGAGCTGTTTTTT CASSLVNSAGGELFF
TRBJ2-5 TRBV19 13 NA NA TGTGCCATGAGGGACACGGGTGTAAAGACCCAGTACTTC CAMRDTGVKTQYF
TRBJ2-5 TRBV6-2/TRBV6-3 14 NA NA TGTGCCAGCAGTTCCTACACTAGGACGGAGACCCAGTACTTC CASSSYTRTETQYF
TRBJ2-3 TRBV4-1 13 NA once TGCGCCAGCAGCCAACCAGGGGCTTATACGCAGTATTTT CASSQPGAYTQYF
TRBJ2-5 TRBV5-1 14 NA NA TGCGCCAGCAGGAGGGCCTCGTACCAAGAGACCCAGTACTTC CASRRASYQETQYF
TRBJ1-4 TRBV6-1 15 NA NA TGTGCCAGCAGTGATTCTTTGACACGTAATGAAAAACTGTTTTTT CASSDSLTRNEKLFF
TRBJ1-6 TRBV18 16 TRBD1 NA TGTGCCAGCTCACCAATGACAGGGGGTATGAATTCACCCCTCCACTTT CASSPMTGGMNSPLHF